This T cell receptor beta chain was profiled in a study of T-cell reconstitution after alpha-beta-depleted transplantation in children. At least ten counts were recorded for this clonotype. Its matching antigen is unknown. The V end lost 11 bases, the J end lost 3 bases, and 11 bases lay between the germline ends. Germline assignment: CDR1 MDHEN and CDR2 SYDVKM. The CDR3 extends over 12 amino acids. Findings of the study overall: Fresh T-cell production supplied most of the T-cell counts and diversity seen one year after transplant.

During its preparation, the TCRbeta library received unique molecular identifiers. TCRdb processed the PCR reads anew with MiXCR; each CDR3 protein has one entry. The profile shows hundreds of thousands of distinct CDR3 sequences, around 7.8% of them singletons. The chain combines TRBV28 with TRBJ1-3; D uncertain. The sequencing used PBMCs, mostly from graft donor cells, collected 180 days after TCRalphabeta/CD19-depleted stem cell transplant. The sequence was collected from a male patient between 5 and 17 years old who had a stem cell transplant for acute lymphoblastic leukemia, so the T cells may come from the graft donor. The CDR3 nucleotides are TGTGCCCATGGGGTTGGTGGAAACACCATATATTTT. This translates into CAHGVGGNTIYF.